The next 5 T cell receptor beta chains were all read from a single sample in a study of T cell responses to AZD1222 COVID-19 vaccine. The data were produced by immunoSEQ multiplex PCR, yet TCRdb's version contains in-frame clones alone and is incomplete. Of around 140,000 clones detected, roughly 87% appear once; the ten largest clones hold about 5%. The source material was peripheral blood, sampled 28 days after the second dose of the MenACWY control vaccine. The receptors here all came from an adult who received the MenACWY meningococcal vaccine as a control.

The rearrangement uses TRBV7-3 and TRBJ2-7, with 7 positions matching TRBD1. V trimming: 6 bases; J trimming: 4 bases; junction bases outside the gene matches: 12. Germline values: CDR1 SGHTA, CDR2 FQGTGA. The CDR3 consists of 15 residues. Here the CDR3 DNA reads TGTGCCAGCAGTCTCCCTACAGGGGCTGGTTACGAGCAGTACTTC. Its protein product is CASSLPTGAGYEQYF. Supplemented by reference TRBV7-3 and TRBJ2-7, the full variable domain reads GAGVSQTPSNKVTEKGKYVELRCDPISGHTALYWYRQSLGQGPEFLIYFQGTGAADDSGLPNDRFFAVRPEGSVSTLKIQRTERGDSAVYLCASSLPTGAGYEQYFGPGTRLTVT.

The rearrangement uses TRBV19 and TRBJ1-5; the D gene is possibly TRBD1 (6 bases). The V end was cut by 0 bases, the J end by 0 bases, with 12 bases between. Germline CDR1 reads LNHDA; CDR2 reads SQIVND (reference sequence). The CDR3 spans 17 residues. The CDR3: CASSIDGGRSSNQPQHF. The CDR3 DNA reads as TGTGCCAGTAGTATAGATGGGGGCAGGAGTAGCAATCAGCCCCAGCATTTT.

The rearrangement links TRBV4-3 to TRBJ2-3; D may be TRBD1 (5 bases). Trimming removed 0 bases at V and 5 bases at J, with 9 bases between. This CDR3 comprises 14 residues. Germline CDR1 LGHNA, CDR2 YSLEER. CDR3 in DNA: TGCGCCAGCAGCCAAGACCAGGGCGGAGATACGCAGTATTTT. Its protein product is CASSQDQGGDTQYF.

J is TRBJ2-3 and V is TRBV11-1; TRBD2 agrees at 8 bases. The V gene end was trimmed by 5 bases and the J gene end by 3 bases; junction bases not matched to a gene: 10. Germline CDR1 reads SGHAT; CDR2 reads FQDESV (reference sequence). The CDR3 is made up of 16 amino acids. Here the CDR3 DNA reads TGTGCCAGCAGCCCCCCCACAGGACTAGCAACAGATACGCAGTATTTT. Its translation is CASSPPTGLATDTQYF.

V gene TRBV7-9 combines with J gene TRBJ1-6; a weak D match, TRBD1 (5 bases). There are 14 residues in the CDR3. Germline assignment: CDR1 SEHNR and CDR2 FQNEAQ (reference sequence). The V end was cut by 2 bases, the J end by 5 bases, with 7 bases between. The CDR3 region is CASSLMGDNSPLHF. For the CDR3, the DNA is TGTGCCAGCAGCTTAATGGGGGATAATTCACCCCTCCACTTT. Using reference TRBV7-9 and TRBJ1-6 for the parts outside the CDR3, the full variable domain is DTGVSQNPRHKITKRGQNVTFRCDPISEHNRLYWYRQTLGQGPEFLTYFQNEAQLEKSRLLSDRFSAERPKGSFSTLEIQRTEQGDSAMYLCASSLMGDNSPLHFGNGTRLTVT.